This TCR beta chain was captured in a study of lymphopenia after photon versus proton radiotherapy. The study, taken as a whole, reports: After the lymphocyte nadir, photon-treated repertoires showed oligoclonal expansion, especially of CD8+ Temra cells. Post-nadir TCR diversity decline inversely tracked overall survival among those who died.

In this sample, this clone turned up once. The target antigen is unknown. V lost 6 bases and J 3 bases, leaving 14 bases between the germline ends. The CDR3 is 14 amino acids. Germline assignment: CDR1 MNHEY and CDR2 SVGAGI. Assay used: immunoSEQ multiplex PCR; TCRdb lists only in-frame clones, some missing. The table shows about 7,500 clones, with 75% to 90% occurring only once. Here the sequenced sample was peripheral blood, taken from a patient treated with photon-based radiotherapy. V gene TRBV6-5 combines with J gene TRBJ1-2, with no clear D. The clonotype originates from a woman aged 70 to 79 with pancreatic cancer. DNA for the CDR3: TGTGCCAGCAGCTCGACACCTTCCCACTATGGCTACACCTTC. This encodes CASSSTPSHYGYTF.